Following are 4 T cell receptor beta chains from one sample sequenced in a study of T cell responses to AZD1222 COVID-19 vaccine (dated by TCRdb to 2020 to 2023). Preparation of the library involved the immunoSEQ multiplex PCR assay. TCRdb took over this immuneACCESS table, retaining in-frame rearrangements with V and J assigned. Such tables are incomplete; in checked studies, under half of the missing clones stem from an unresolved V gene, and the remainder is unexplained. For this sample there are about 140,000 clones; about 88% appear just once. Roughly 4.7% of the sample goes to the ten largest clones. What the time point label conveys for this sample: baseline before first vaccination. Source: peripheral blood, taken on day 0 of AZD1222 vaccination. The receptors originated from an adult in good health.

The chain uses TRBV4-1 and TRBJ1-2; the match to TRBD1 covers 7 bases. The CDR3 totals 14 residues. J was trimmed by 2 bases and V by 5 bases; bases with no gene match: 5. Looked up from germline, CDR1 is MGHRA and CDR2 is YSYEKL. The CDR3 here is CASSARQGNYGYTF. The CDR3 DNA reads TGCGCCAGCAGCGCTCGACAGGGCAACTATGGCTACACCTTC.

The chain uses TRBV28 and TRBJ2-7; 7 bases are shared with TRBD1. The V segment lost 5 bases and the J segment 2 bases; nucleotides outside the gene matches: 6. The CDR3 totals 14 residues. Germline CDR1 MDHEN, CDR2 SYDVKM. The CDR3 region has the DNA TGTGCCAGCAGTACACGACAGGGTCCCTACGAGCAGTACTTC. Amino acids: CASSTRQGPYEQYF.

This clone has only one observation. This chain connects TRBV6-5 to TRBJ1-2; D may be TRBD1 (6 bases). Germline CDR1 and CDR2: MNHEY and SVGAGI. V dropped 7 bases and J dropped 2 bases, with 8 bases sitting between them. There are 12 residues in the CDR3. In DNA form, the CDR3 reads TGTGCCAGCAAGGACAGCAACTATGGCTACACCTTC. Its translation is CASKDSNYGYTF.

This clone was seen just once. The chain employs TRBV27 and TRBJ2-5; 9 nucleotides match TRBD1. V lost 5 bases, J lost 5 bases, and 9 bases stayed unmatched. This CDR3 has 15 amino acids. Looked up from germline, CDR1 is MNHEY and CDR2 is SMNVEV (reference sequence). The CDR3: CASSPTRTGDETQYF. The CDR3 nucleotides read TGTGCCAGCAGTCCAACAAGGACAGGGGATGAGACCCAGTACTTC.